The 8 T cell receptor beta chains listed next were all sequenced from one sample in a study of post-analysis software for immune sequencing data. Broader study findings: About five TRBV segments appeared more often in patients than in controls, and TRBV5-6, TRBV5-1 and TRBV20-1 were among these.

cDNA libraries of TCR beta carried unique molecular identifiers. TCRdb re-analysed the PCR reads in MiXCR, keeping a single row per CDR3 protein. The table has roughly 620,000 distinct CDR3 sequences, roughly 45% seen once. The antigens for these receptors are not known. The specimen was blood. The receptor source for this set is a girl aged 10-17 years with multiple sclerosis.

This clonotype was found a few times. This chain joins TRBV12-3 or TRBV12-4 and TRBJ2-5; 12 nucleotides match TRBD2. The CDR3 is 16 amino acids. Unmatched junction bases numbered 9, after V lost 5 bases and J lost 5 bases. For the CDR3, the DNA is TGTGCCAGCAGTCCACCAGGACTAGCGGGATTTGAGACCCAGTACTTC. Its protein is CASSPPGLAGFETQYF.

The CDR3 sequence is CASSPRGSGTDTQYF. For the CDR3, the DNA is TGCGCCAGCAGCCCCAGGGGTAGCGGCACAGATACGCAGTATTTT. This chain links TRBV5-1 with TRBJ2-3, with D perhaps matching TRBD1 (6 bases). The CDR3 contains 15 residues. With 4 bases removed from V and 1 base from J, the gap between germline ends came to 13 bases. The germline V gene has CDR1 SGHRS and CDR2 YFSETQ.

The rearrangement joins TRBV6-1 to TRBJ2-5; 11 positions agree with TRBD2. The trim removed 1 base at V and 4 bases at J, leaving 2 bases unmatched. This CDR3 contains 15 residues. The germline gives CDR1 MNHNS, CDR2 SASEGT. The CDR3 reads CASSEVGLAGETQYF. The CDR3 DNA reads TGTGCCAGCAGTGAAGTAGGACTAGCGGGAGAGACCCAGTACTTC.

The chain links TRBV6-1 to TRBJ2-5; D is possibly TRBD1 (6 bases). This CDR3 spans 13 amino acids. V lost 9 bases to trimming and J lost 2 bases, with 13 bases between them. The V gene's germline CDR1 is MNHNS and CDR2 SASEGT. For the CDR3, the DNA is TGTGCCAGTACAGGGACATTTCAAGAGACCCAGTACTTC. Its translation is CASTGTFQETQYF.

The rearrangement links TRBV12-3 or TRBV12-4 to TRBJ2-3; TRBD2 matches at 12 bases. The CDR3 sequence is 16 residues long. V lost 6 bases to trimming and J lost 8 bases; unmatched junction nucleotides: 12. The CDR3 region has the DNA TGTGCCAGCAGCCCTAGCGGGAGGGCGACCTCCGGTACGCAGTATTTT. Translating gives CASSPSGRATSGTQYF.

The chain has TRBV28 and TRBJ1-2, with TRBD1 as a possible D gene (5 bases). Trimming stripped 7 bases from V and 7 bases from J, with 13 bases between. The CDR3 contains 12 residues. Germline V CDR1 and CDR2: MDHEN, SYDVKM. This CDR3 is CASNEGVVGYTF. As DNA, the CDR3 is TGTGCCAGCAATGAAGGGGTTGTTGGCTACACCTTC.

J is TRBJ2-7 and V is TRBV5-1; perhaps TRBD1 as D (7 bases). V was clipped by 4 bases and J by 6 bases, with 17 bases between them. Germline lookup yields CDR1 SGHRS and CDR2 YFSETQ. The CDR3 covers 14 residues. In DNA, the CDR3 is TGCGCCAGCAGCCCCGCGGGACAGAACACCGAGCAGTACTTC. Protein: CASSPAGQNTEQYF.

The chain joins TRBV5-1 to TRBJ2-1, with TRBD2 as a possible D gene (7 bases). Trimming left V 6 bases short and J 5 bases short, with 18 bases between. The germline V gene has CDR1 SGHRS and CDR2 YFSETQ. The CDR3 is made up of 15 amino acids. CDR3 bases: TGCGCCAGCACCCCGGGGGGCAGGGCCCACAATGAGCAGTTCTTC. Its protein is CASTPGGRAHNEQFF.